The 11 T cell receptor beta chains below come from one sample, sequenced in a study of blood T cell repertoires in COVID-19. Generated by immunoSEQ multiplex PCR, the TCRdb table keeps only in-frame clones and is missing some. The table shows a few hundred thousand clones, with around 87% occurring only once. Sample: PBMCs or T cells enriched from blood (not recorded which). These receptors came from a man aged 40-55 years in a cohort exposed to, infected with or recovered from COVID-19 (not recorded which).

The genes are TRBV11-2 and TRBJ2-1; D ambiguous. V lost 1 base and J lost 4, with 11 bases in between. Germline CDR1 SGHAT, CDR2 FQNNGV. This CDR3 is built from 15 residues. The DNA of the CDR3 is TGTGCCAGCAGCTTAGCCGGTAGCAGTTACAATGAGCAGTTCTTC. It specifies CASSLAGSSYNEQFF.

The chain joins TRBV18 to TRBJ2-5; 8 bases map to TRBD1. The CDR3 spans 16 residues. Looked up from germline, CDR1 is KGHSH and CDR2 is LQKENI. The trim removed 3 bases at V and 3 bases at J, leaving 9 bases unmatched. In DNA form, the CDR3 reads TGTGCCAGCTCACCTTTTGGACAGGGTATGGAAGAGACCCAGTACTTC. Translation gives CASSPFGQGMEETQYF.

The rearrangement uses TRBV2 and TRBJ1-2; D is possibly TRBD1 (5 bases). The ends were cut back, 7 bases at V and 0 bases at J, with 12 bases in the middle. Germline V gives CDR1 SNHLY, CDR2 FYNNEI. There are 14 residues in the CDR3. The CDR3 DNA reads TGTGCCAGCACCCGACAGAGTACTAACTATGGCTACACCTTC. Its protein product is CASTRQSTNYGYTF. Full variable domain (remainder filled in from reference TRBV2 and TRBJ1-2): EPEVTQTPSHQVTQMGQEVILRCVPISNHLYFYWYRQILGQKVEFLVSFYNNEISEKSEIFDDQFSVERPDGSNFTLKIRSTKLEDSAMYFCASTRQSTNYGYTFGSGTRLTVV.

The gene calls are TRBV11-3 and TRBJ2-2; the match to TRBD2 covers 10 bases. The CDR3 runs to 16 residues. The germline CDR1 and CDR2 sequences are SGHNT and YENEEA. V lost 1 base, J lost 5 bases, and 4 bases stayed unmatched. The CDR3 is CASSLGTSGNTGELFF. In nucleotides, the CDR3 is TGTGCCAGCAGCTTAGGTACTAGCGGGAATACCGGGGAGCTGTTTTTT.

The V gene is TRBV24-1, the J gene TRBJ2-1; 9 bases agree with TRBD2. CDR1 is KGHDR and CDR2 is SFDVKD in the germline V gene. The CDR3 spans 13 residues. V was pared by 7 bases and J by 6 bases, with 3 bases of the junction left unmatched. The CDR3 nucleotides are TGTGCCACCAGCCCAGCGGGAGGCAATGAGCAGTTCTTC. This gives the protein CATSPAGGNEQFF.

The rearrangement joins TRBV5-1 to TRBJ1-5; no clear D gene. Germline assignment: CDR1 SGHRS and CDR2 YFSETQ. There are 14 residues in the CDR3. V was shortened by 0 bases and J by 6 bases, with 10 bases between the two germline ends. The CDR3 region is CASSLEGSGQPQHF. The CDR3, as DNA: TGCGCCAGCAGCTTGGAAGGGAGTGGTCAGCCCCAGCATTTT.

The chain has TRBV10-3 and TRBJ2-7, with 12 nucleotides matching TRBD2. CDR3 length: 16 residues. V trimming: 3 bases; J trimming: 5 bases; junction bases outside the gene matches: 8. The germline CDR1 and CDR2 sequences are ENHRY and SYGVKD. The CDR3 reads CAISDSRTSGTHEQYF. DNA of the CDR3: TGTGCCATCAGTGATAGCCGGACTAGCGGGACTCACGAGCAGTACTTC.

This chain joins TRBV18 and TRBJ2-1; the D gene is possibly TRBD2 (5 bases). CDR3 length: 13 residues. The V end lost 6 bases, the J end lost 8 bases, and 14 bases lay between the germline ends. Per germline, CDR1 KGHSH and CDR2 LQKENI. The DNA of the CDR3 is TGTGCCAGCTCGCTACTAGTGGCGGATGAGCAGTTCTTC. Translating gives CASSLLVADEQFF.

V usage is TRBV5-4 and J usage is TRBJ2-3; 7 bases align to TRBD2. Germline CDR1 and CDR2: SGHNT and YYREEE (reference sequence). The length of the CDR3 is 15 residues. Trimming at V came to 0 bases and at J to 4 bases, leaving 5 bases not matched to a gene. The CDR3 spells CASSLAAGVADTQYF. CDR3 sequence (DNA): TGTGCCAGCAGCTTGGCTGCGGGAGTGGCAGATACGCAGTATTTT.

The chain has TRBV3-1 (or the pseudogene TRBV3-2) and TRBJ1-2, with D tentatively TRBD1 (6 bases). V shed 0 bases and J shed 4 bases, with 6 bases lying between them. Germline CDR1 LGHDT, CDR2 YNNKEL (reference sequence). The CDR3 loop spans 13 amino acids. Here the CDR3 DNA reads TGTGCCAGCAGCCAAGAACAGGGCTATGGCTACACCTTC. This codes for CASSQEQGYGYTF.

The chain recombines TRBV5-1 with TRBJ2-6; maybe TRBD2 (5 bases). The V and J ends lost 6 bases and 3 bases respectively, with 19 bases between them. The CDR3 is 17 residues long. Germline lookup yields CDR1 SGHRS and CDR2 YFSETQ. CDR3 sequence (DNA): TGCGCCAGCACAAACGGTCGGGGAGAAGGTGGGGCCAACGTCCTGACTTTC. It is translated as CASTNGRGEGGANVLTF.